The next 3 T cell receptor beta chains were all read from a single sample in a study of blood T cell repertoires in COVID-19. Profiled with immunoSEQ multiplex PCR; TCRdb holds only in-frame clones, not every one. This table has about 120,000 clones, around 77% appearing once. Input material: peripheral blood. The receptors stem from a man aged 55 to 70 with active or convalescent COVID-19.

This sequence joins TRBV5-4 and TRBJ2-1, with TRBD2 as a possible D gene (5 bases). This CDR3 comprises 17 residues. Trimming took 0 bases from V and 0 from J, leaving 13 bases between them. Germline loops: CDR1 SGHNT, CDR2 YYREEE (reference sequence). CDR3 nucleotides: TGTGCCAGCAGCTTGGCGCCTGACTACCCCTCCTACAATGAGCAGTTCTTC. Translated: CASSLAPDYPSYNEQFF.

V is TRBV29-1 and J is TRBJ2-3; TRBD1 matches 10 bases. CDR3 length: 16 amino acids. Trimming at V came to 1 base and at J to 6 bases, leaving 10 bases not matched to a gene. The V gene's germline CDR1 is SQVTM and CDR2 ANQGSEA. In DNA form, the CDR3 reads TGCAGCGTTGAAGCTCACCTTGGGACAGGGGCCGATACGCAGTATTTT. Amino acids: CSVEAHLGTGADTQYF.

This clone was found a few times. This chain uses TRBV7-9 with TRBJ2-1; 11 bases line up with TRBD2. Germline-derived CDR1 and CDR2 are SEHNR and FQNEAQ (reference sequence). The CDR3 sequence is 15 residues long. Trimming removed 5 bases from V and 3 bases from J; junction bases left unmatched: 3. CDR3 region: CASSGGTSGYNEQFF. DNA for the CDR3: TGTGCCAGCAGCGGAGGGACTAGCGGCTACAATGAGCAGTTCTTC.